One and the same sample provided the 6 T cell receptor beta chains below, sequenced in a study of T-cell reconstitution after alpha-beta-depleted transplantation in children. Preparing the TCRbeta library involved the use of unique molecular identifiers. TCRdb re-called the PCR reads with MiXCR, one entry per CDR3 protein. This sample carries roughly 400,000 distinct CDR3 sequences, roughly 20% of them seen once, and the ten largest clones take approximately 3.9%. The source was PBMCs from the stem cell graft donor, collected from the stem cell graft. These receptors were obtained from a human donor who donated a stem cell graft to a child with acute myeloid leukemia.

The chain joins TRBV25-1 to TRBJ2-3; D is tentatively TRBD1 or TRBD2 (5 bases each). The V end was cut by 4 bases, the J end by 0 bases, with 14 bases between. The CDR3 length is 16 residues. Germline CDR1 and CDR2: MGHDK and SYGVNS. CDR3 bases: TGTGCCAGCAGTGTCCCAGGGACCCCTAGCACAGATACGCAGTATTTT. This encodes CASSVPGTPSTDTQYF.

This clonotype was counted at least ten times. The genes are TRBV29-1 and TRBJ2-1; a possible D gene is TRBD2 (5 bases). V shed 0 bases and J shed 8 bases, with 8 bases lying between them. Germline V gene data show CDR1 as SQVTM and CDR2 as ANQGSEA. CDR3 length: 12 amino acids. CDR3 residues: CSVEDLGDEQFF. The CDR3 region has the DNA TGCAGCGTTGAAGATCTCGGGGATGAGCAGTTCTTC.

This clonotype was seen only a few times. This chain connects TRBV20-1 to TRBJ2-1, with D perhaps matching TRBD2 (5 bases). The V gene's germline CDR1 is DFQATT and CDR2 SNEGSKA (reference sequence). V dropped 0 bases and J dropped 2 bases, with 17 bases sitting between them. The CDR3 spans 17 residues. The CDR3 loop is CSARDPLERSPYNEQFF. CDR3 DNA: TGCAGTGCTAGAGACCCCCTGGAGCGGAGCCCCTACAATGAGCAGTTCTTC.

In its sample, this clonotype was seen many times. The chain joins TRBV12-3 or TRBV12-4 to TRBJ2-5; unclear D gene. V lost 6 bases and J 5 bases, leaving 19 bases between the germline ends. The CDR3 has 15 residues. CDR3: CASSATWSSWETQYF. CDR3 DNA sequence: TGTGCCAGCAGCGCCACATGGAGTTCCTGGGAGACCCAGTACTTC.

In its sample, this clonotype was seen many times. This chain connects TRBV20-1 to TRBJ2-3, with D perhaps matching TRBD1 (6 bases). There are 10 residues in the CDR3. Germline values: CDR1 DFQATT, CDR2 SNEGSKA (reference sequence). With 8 bases removed from V and 5 bases from J, the gap between germline ends came to 8 bases. CDR3 nucleotides: TGCAGTCAGGACAGAGATACGCAGTATTTT. Protein: CSQDRDTQYF.

The sample holds many counts of this clonotype. This chain connects TRBV7-2 to TRBJ2-3; no clear D gene. The length of the CDR3 is 12 residues. Trimming left V 5 bases short and J 1 base short, with 4 bases between. Germline V CDR1 and CDR2: SGHTA, FQGNSA. The CDR3 loop reads CASSRRTDTQYF. CDR3 in DNA: TGTGCCAGCAGCAGACGCACAGATACGCAGTATTTT.